This TCR beta chain is from a study of radiotherapy plus CTLA-4 blockade in lung cancer. Findings and caveats of the study: Early clone dynamics of blood T cells, plus interferon-beta, reportedly predicted response best.

The V end was cut by 4 bases, the J end by 2 bases, with 20 bases between. This CDR3 has 17 amino acids. Libraries were prepared by immunoSEQ multiplex PCR; TCRdb keeps only in-frame clonotypes and omits some of them. The sample lists 100,000 to 150,000 clones; 78% were seen once. Concerning this clone: Antigen unknown.

This material consisted of peripheral blood, taken from a patient treated with radiotherapy plus ipilimumab. The rearrangement links TRBV23-1 to TRBJ1-2; D possibly corresponds to TRBD1 (5 bases). TRBV23-1 counts as an open reading frame of uncertain function. The origin of this receptor is a human donor with non-small cell lung cancer who had a partial response to radiotherapy plus ipilimumab. CDR3 bases: TGCGCCAGCAGTCCTTCCAGGGCCCCAGGGAACAACTATGGCTACACCTTC. Encoded protein: CASSPSRAPGNNYGYTF.